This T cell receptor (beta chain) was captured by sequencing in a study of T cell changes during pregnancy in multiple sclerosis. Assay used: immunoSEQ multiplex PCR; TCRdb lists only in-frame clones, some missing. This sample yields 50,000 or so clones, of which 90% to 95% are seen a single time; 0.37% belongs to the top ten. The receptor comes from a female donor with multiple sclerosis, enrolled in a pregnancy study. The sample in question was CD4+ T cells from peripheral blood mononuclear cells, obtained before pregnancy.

As DNA, the CDR3 is TGTGCCAGCTCACGCGGACCAACAGGGGCGAGCACCGGGGAGCTGTTTTTT. This sequence encodes CASSRGPTGASTGELFF. This chain joins TRBV18 and TRBJ2-2, with TRBD1 matching over 7 bases. The junction had 12 bases not matched to a gene; V was cut back by 4 bases and J by 4 bases. Germline CDR1 is KGHSH and CDR2 is LQKENI. This CDR3 spans 17 amino acids. The full variable domain, its missing parts supplied by reference TRBV18 and TRBJ2-2, is NAGVMQNPRHLVRRRGQEARLRCSPMKGHSHVYWYRQLPEEGLKFMVYLQKENIIDESGMPKERFSAEFPKEGPSILRIQQVVRGDSAAYFCASSRGPTGASTGELFFGEGSRLTVL.